This T cell receptor (beta chain) was retrieved from a study of T cell changes during pregnancy in multiple sclerosis. Assay used: immunoSEQ multiplex PCR; TCRdb lists only in-frame clones, some missing. This sample has tens of thousands of clones, with 85% to 95% found just once. There are 14 residues in the CDR3. CDR1 is MGHRA and CDR2 is YSYEKL in the germline V gene. V lost 0 bases and J lost 9; bases outside the gene matches: 8. This sample comprised peripheral blood, obtained in the third trimester of pregnancy. This TCR came from a female donor in good health, enrolled as a control in a pregnancy study. V gene TRBV4-1 combines with J gene TRBJ2-7; 7 bases map to TRBD2. CDR3: CASSQEKGRVVQYF. CDR3 in DNA: TGCGCCAGCAGCCAAGAGAAAGGGAGGGTAGTGCAGTACTTC.